These T cell receptor beta chains were read from a single sample in a study of blood T cell repertoires in COVID-19. Only in-frame clones appear in the TCRdb table, and some are missing; sequencing was by immunoSEQ multiplex PCR. The sample shows roughly 250,000 clones, roughly 84% of them seen only once. Sequencing was carried out using peripheral blood. Every receptor here comes from a woman between 50 and 59 years old with acute or convalescent COVID-19. CDR3s include the opening cysteine and the closing phenylalanine or tryptophan. Each record gives: J gene, clone size, V gene, D gene, CDR3 DNA, CDR3 protein. D genes are given only for firm matches. Clone size is given for some rows only: seen once, a few or many times, or a class if the clone is expanded.

TRBJ1-6 | - | TRBV2 | TRBD1 | TGTGCCAGCAGTGGAGACAGGGAATCACCCCTCCACTTT | CASSGDRESPLHF
TRBJ2-6 | few | TRBV5-1 | - | TGCGCCAGCAGCGTAGCCATAGCCAGAACAGGGAAAGGAGCCCTGACTTTC | CASSVAIARTGKGALTF
TRBJ1-2 | - | TRBV5-5 | - | TGTGCCAGCAGCTTAACGGGGGGCGCAGCCACTTATGGCTACACCTTC | CASSLTGGAATYGYTF
TRBJ2-2 | - | TRBV28 | - | TGTGCCAGCAGTCCCGCGACACTCCGGGACGGGGAGCTGTTTTTT | CASSPATLRDGELFF
TRBJ1-1 | - | TRBV2 | - | TGTGCCAGCAGTGTGGCAGGGGTTGGGAACACTGAAGCTTTCTTT | CASSVAGVGNTEAFF
TRBJ2-3 | - | TRBV29-1 | - | TGCAGCGTTGAGGCACCCACAGATACGCAGTATTTT | CSVEAPTDTQYF
TRBJ2-3 | - | TRBV25-1 | - | TGTGCCAGCAGCCAGACAGAGAGCACAGATACGCAGTATTTT | CASSQTESTDTQYF
TRBJ2-1 | - | TRBV6-2/TRBV6-3 | - | TGTGCCAGCAGCGACAGGCCTCCGAGTCATGAGCAGTTCTTC | CASSDRPPSHEQFF
TRBJ1-2 | few | TRBV28 | TRBD1 | TGTGCCAGCAGGCGACAGGGATTCAACTATGGCTACACCTTC | CASRRQGFNYGYTF
TRBJ1-2 | - | TRBV2 | TRBD1 | TGTGCCAGCAACGGACAGGGGGCGGGATTTGGCTACACCTTC | CASNGQGAGFGYTF
TRBJ1-4 | - | TRBV19 | TRBD1 | TGTGCCAGTAGCAACCCCGGGACAGACCTTGAAAAACTGTTTTTT | CASSNPGTDLEKLFF
TRBJ1-6 | - | TRBV5-1 | TRBD1 | TGCGCCAGCAGACACGATGCAGGGGGAAATAATTCACCCCTCCACTTT | CASRHDAGGNNSPLHF
TRBJ2-2 | - | TRBV5-1 | - | TGCGCCAGCTCCGGTGGTGCGAACACCGGGGAGCTGTTTTTT | CASSGGANTGELFF
TRBJ2-1 | few | TRBV9 | - | TGTGCCAGCAGCCTCAGATGGGAGACCAATGAGCAGTTCTTC | CASSLRWETNEQFF